This TCR beta chain is from a study of OX40 agonist ivuxolimab in advanced cancers. CDR1 and CDR2 from the germline V gene are SGHRS and YFSETQ. V lost 2 bases and J lost 6; bases outside the gene matches: 6. This CDR3 spans 14 amino acids. A remark on this clone: The target antigen is unknown.

Only in-frame clones appear in the TCRdb table, and some are missing; sequencing was by immunoSEQ multiplex PCR. Of 15,000 to 25,000 clones listed, approximately 71% are singletons. Study-wide results and limits: Among patients with partial responses at 0.1-3.0 mg/kg, clonal expansion was among the lowest.

This receptor was taken from an adult with an advanced solid tumor such as melanoma, head and neck, liver or kidney cancer. The source material was CD4+ or CD8+ T cells sorted from blood, sampled in a trial of the OX40 agonist ivuxolimab. V usage is TRBV5-1 and J usage is TRBJ2-3; 7 bases map to TRBD1. Here the CDR3 reads CASSFDRVSDTQYF. For the CDR3, the DNA is TGCGCCAGCAGCTTTGACAGGGTTAGCGATACGCAGTATTTT.